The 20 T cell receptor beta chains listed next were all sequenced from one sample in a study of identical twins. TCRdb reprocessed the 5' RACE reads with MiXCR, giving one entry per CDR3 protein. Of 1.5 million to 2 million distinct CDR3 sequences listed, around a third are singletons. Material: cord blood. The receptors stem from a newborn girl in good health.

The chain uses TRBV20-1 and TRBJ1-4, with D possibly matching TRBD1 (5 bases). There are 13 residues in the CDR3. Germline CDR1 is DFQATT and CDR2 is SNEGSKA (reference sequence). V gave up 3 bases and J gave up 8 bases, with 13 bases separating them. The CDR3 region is CSARRAGREKLFF. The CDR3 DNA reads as TGCAGTGCTAGGCGGGCAGGGCGGGAAAAACTGTTTTTT.

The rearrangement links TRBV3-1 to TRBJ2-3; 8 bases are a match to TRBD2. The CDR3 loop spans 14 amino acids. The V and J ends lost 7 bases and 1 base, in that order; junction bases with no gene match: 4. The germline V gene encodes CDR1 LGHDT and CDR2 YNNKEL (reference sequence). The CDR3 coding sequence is TGTGCCAGCAAGGCGGGAGGCGGCACAGATACGCAGTATTTT. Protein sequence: CASKAGGGTDTQYF.

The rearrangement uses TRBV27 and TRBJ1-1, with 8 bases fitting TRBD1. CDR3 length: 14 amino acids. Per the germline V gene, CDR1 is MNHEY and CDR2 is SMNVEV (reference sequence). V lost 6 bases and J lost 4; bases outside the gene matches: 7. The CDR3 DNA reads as TGTGCCAGCAGCCCCGACAGGGGCTTCACTGAAGCTTTCTTT. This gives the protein CASSPDRGFTEAFF.

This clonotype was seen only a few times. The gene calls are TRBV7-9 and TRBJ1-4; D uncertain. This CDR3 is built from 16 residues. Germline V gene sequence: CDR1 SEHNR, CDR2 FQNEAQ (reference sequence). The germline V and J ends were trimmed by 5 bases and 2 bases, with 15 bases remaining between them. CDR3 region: CASSPLRTGTNEKLFF. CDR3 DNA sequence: TGTGCCAGCAGCCCCTTACGGACTGGGACTAATGAAAAACTGTTTTTT.

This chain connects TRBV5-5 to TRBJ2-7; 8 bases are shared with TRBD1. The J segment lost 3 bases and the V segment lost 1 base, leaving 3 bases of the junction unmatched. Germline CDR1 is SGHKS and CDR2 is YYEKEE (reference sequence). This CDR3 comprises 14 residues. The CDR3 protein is CASSLMGQDYEQYF. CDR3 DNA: TGTGCCAGCAGCTTGATGGGACAGGACTACGAGCAGTACTTC.

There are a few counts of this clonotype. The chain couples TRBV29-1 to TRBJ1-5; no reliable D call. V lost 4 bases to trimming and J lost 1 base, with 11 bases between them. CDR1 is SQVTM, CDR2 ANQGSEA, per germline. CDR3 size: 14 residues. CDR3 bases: TGCAGCGTTGCGGTGGATTTGAGCAATCAGCCCCAGCATTTT. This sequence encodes CSVAVDLSNQPQHF.

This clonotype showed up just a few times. The CDR3 coding sequence is TGCAGTGCTCGGGATTATGAGCAGTTCTTC. Protein product: CSARDYEQFF. V and J are TRBV20-1 and TRBJ2-1, with D perhaps matching TRBD2 (5 bases). This CDR3 has 10 amino acids. Between the trimmed V and J ends, which lost 5 bases and 8 bases, there was a span of 7 bases. From germline, CDR1 is DFQATT and CDR2 SNEGSKA (reference sequence).

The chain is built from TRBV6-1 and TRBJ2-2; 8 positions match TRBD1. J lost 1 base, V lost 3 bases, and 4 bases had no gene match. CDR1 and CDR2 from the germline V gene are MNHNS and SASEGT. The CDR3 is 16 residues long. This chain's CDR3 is CASSEQGARNTGELFF. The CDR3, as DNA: TGTGCCAGCAGTGAGCAGGGGGCGCGGAACACCGGGGAGCTGTTTTTT.

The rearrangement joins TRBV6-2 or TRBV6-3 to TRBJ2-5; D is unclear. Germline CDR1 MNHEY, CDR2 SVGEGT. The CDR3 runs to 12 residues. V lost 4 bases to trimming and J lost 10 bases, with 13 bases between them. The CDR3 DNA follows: TGTGCCAGCAGTTTTGGGAAAAAAGGCCAGTACTTC. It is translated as CASSFGKKGQYF.

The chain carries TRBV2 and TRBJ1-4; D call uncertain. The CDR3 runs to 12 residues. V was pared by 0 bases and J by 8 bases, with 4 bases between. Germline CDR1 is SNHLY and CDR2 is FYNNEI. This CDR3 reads CASSEAVEKLFF. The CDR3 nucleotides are TGTGCCAGCAGTGAAGCCGTCGAAAAACTGTTTTTT.

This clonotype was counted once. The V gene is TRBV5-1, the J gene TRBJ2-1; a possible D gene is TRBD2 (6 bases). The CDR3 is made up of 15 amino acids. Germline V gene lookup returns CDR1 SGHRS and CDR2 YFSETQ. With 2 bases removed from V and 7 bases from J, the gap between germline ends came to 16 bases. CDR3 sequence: CASSLVPNGGNEQFF. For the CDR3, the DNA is TGCGCCAGCAGCTTAGTACCGAATGGGGGGAATGAGCAGTTCTTC.

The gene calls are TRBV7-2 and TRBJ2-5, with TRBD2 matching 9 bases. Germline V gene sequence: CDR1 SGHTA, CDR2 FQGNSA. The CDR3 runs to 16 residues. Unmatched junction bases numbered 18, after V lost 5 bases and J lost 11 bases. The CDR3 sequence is CASSLQSGGPRNEQYF. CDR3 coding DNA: TGTGCCAGCAGCCTACAAAGCGGGGGGCCTCGTAATGAGCAGTACTTC.

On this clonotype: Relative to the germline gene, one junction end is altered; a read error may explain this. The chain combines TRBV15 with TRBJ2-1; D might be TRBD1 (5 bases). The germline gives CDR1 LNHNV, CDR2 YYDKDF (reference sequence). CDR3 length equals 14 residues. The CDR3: CATSRMGRSNERFF. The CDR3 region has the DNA TGTGCCACCAGCAGAATGGGGCGAAGCAATGAGCGGTTCTTC.

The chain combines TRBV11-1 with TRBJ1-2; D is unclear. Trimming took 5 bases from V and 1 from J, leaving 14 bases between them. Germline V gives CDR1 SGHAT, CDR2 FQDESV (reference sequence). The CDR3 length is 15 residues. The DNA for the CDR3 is TGTGCCAGCAGCCCAAAGGACGGTTTTAACTATGGCTACACCTTC. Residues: CASSPKDGFNYGYTF.

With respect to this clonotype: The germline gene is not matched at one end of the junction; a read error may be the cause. The CDR3 bases are TGCGCTAGCAGCTTGGCCGTAATAGCGCTCCCCACAGATACGCAGTATTTT. The encoded protein is CASSLAVIALPTDTQYF. The J gene is TRBJ2-3, the V gene TRBV5-1; TRBD2 might be the D (5 bases). Germline V gene sequence: CDR1 SGHRS, CDR2 YFSETQ. The CDR3 is 17 residues long. Supplemented by reference TRBV5-1 and TRBJ2-3, the full variable domain reads KAGVTQTPRYLIKTRGQQVTLSCSPISGHRSVSWYQQTPGQGLQFLFEYFSETQRNKGNFPGRFSGRQFSNSRSEMNVSTLELGDSALYLCASSLAVIALPTDTQYFGPGTRLTVL.

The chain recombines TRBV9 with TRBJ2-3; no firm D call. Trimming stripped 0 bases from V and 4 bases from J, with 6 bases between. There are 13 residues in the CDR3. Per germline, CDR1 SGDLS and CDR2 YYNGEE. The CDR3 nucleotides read TGTGCCAGCAGCGTAGATGGCCCAGATACGCAGTATTTT. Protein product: CASSVDGPDTQYF.

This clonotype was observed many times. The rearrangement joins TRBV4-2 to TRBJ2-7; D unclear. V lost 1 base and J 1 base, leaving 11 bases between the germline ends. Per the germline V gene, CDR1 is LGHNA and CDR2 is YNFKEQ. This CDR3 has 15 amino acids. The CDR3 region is CASSQGLLPSYEQYF. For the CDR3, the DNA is TGTGCCAGCAGCCAAGGTCTACTCCCGTCCTACGAGCAGTACTTC.

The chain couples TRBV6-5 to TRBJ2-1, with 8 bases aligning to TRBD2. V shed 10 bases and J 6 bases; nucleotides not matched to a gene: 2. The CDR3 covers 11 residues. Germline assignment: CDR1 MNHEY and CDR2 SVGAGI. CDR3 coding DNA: TGTGCCACTCGGGGGGGCAATGAGCAGTTCTTC. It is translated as CATRGGNEQFF.

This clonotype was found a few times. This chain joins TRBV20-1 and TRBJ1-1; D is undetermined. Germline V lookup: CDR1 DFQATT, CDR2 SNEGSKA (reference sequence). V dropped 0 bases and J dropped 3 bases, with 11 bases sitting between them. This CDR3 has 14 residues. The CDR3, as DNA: TGCAGTGCTAGAGATGGGTATACATACACTGAAGCTTTCTTT. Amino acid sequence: CSARDGYTYTEAFF.

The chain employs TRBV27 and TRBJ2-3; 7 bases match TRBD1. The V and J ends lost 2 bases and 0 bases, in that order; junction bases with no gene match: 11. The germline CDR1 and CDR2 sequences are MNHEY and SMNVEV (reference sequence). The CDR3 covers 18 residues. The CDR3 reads CASSLSWTGTTSTDTQYF. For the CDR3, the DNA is TGTGCCAGCAGTTTAAGCTGGACAGGAACTACTAGCACAGATACGCAGTATTTT.